The clone carrying this TCR beta chain showed up just once. Per the original data handling: For nucleated cells, counts were estimated from reference gene primer amplification. The assay was immunoSEQ multiplex PCR, and TCRdb's table has in-frame clones only and misses some. That table is the source of V, J and clone size, and D and trimming were worked out from the DNA. The table shows under 85,000 clones, with around 88% occurring only once. The sample comes from a study of blood T cell repertoires in COVID-19. About the study: Whether acute or convalescent, the COVID-19 samples came from the United States, Italy and Spain. Sources were T cells, B-cell-depleted T cells, or PBMCs; the material itself was cDNA or gDNA.

V lost 2 bases, J lost 1 base, and 8 bases lay in between. CDR1 and CDR2 from the germline V gene are LGHDT and YNNKEL (reference sequence). This CDR3 spans 14 amino acids. The clonotype was recovered from a man between 65 and 85 years old with active or convalescent COVID-19. Sequencing was done on a sample of peripheral blood. The chain joins TRBV3-1 (or the pseudogene TRBV3-2) to TRBJ1-1; D may be TRBD1 (6 bases). The DNA for the CDR3 is TGTGCCAGCAGCCAATTACAGGGGAACACTGAAGCTTTCTTT. Amino acid sequence: CASSQLQGNTEAFF.